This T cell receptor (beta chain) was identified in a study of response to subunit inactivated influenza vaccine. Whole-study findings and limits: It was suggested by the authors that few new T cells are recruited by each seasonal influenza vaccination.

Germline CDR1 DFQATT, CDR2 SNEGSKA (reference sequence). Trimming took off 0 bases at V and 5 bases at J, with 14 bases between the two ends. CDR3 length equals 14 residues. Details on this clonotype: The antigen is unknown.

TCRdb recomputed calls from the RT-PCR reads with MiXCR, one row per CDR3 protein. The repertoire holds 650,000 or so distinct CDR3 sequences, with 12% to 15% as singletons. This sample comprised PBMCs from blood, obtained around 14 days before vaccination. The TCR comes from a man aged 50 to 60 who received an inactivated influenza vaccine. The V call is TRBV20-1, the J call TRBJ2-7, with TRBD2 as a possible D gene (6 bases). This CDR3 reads CSARDFRGRDEQYF. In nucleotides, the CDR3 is TGCAGTGCTAGAGATTTCCGGGGGAGAGACGAGCAGTACTTC.